This T cell receptor (beta chain) is from a study of T-cell memory formation after mild COVID-19. This clonotype was seen at least ten times. Sample barcodes and UMIs were carried by the TCR alpha and TCR beta cDNA libraries that 5'RACE generated with constant-segment primers. TCRdb independently ran MiXCR on the 5' RACE reads; one entry per CDR3 protein. Of fewer than 200,000 distinct CDR3 sequences in the sample, less than 20% are singletons; the top ten hold roughly 3.9%. The V segment lost 0 bases and the J segment 1 base; nucleotides outside the gene matches: 12. Per the germline V gene, CDR1 is SGHRS and CDR2 is YFSETQ. This CDR3 has 19 amino acids.

The sequence derives from a man younger than 35 who had mild COVID-19 (a few samples of this study predate the infection). Cell type and time point are not known. Sequenced sample: PBMCs or a T cell subset sorted from them (not recorded which). This chain connects TRBV5-1 to TRBJ1-1, with TRBD1 matching over 10 bases. The CDR3 region has the DNA TGCGCCAGCAGCTTGGTAGGGACAGGGGTGCGAAAGGGGAACACTGAAGCTTTCTTT. The encoded protein is CASSLVGTGVRKGNTEAFF.